This entry lists 5 T cell receptor beta chains sequenced from one sample in a study of CD8 T cells in Susac syndrome. Random hexamers were used to reverse transcribe the RNA input (about 0.5 to 1 ug). Each CDR3 protein is one row after TCRdb ran MiXCR on the immunoSEQ multiplex PCR reads. Seen here are over 100,000 distinct CDR3 sequences, roughly 95% observed once, and the top ten hold less than 0.15%. Input material: CD4+ T cells from PBMCs. Every receptor here comes from a human donor with Susac syndrome.

The rearrangement joins TRBV20-1 to TRBJ1-1; D remains unclear. This CDR3 has 13 amino acids. Trimming left V 7 bases short and J 1 base short, with 13 bases between. Germline-derived CDR1 and CDR2 are DFQATT and SNEGSKA (reference sequence). CDR3 DNA sequence: TGCAGTGGTAAGATCGTTTCGAACACTGAAGCTTTCTTT. Amino acid sequence: CSGKIVSNTEAFF.

The V and J genes are TRBV28 and TRBJ2-1; D is ambiguous. V shed 7 bases and J shed 3 bases, with 7 bases lying between them. This CDR3 region has 12 residues. Germline values: CDR1 MDHEN, CDR2 SYDVKM. The CDR3 here is CASTGRYNEQFF. The CDR3 bases are TGTGCCAGCACCGGCCGCTACAATGAGCAGTTCTTC.

CDR3 sequence: CASSSARGVGYEQYF. CDR3 nucleotide sequence: TGTGCCAGCAGCTCTGCCCGCGGGGTCGGCTACGAGCAGTACTTC. The J gene is TRBJ2-7, the V gene TRBV5-6, with D possibly matching TRBD2 (6 bases). The germline CDR1 and CDR2 sequences are SGHDT and YYEEEE. V lost 3 bases to trimming and J lost 3 bases, with 16 bases between them. CDR3 length: 15 residues.

The chain has TRBV7-2 and TRBJ2-5, with 8 bases fitting TRBD1. This CDR3 has 15 amino acids. Looked up from germline, CDR1 is SGHTA and CDR2 is FQGNSA. J gave up 4 bases and V 0 bases, and 4 bases lay outside the gene matches. In DNA, the CDR3 is TGTGCCAGCAGCTTAGCGGGAGGACAGGGAGAGACCCAGTACTTC. Translation: CASSLAGGQGETQYF.

The chain is built from TRBV12-3 or TRBV12-4 and TRBJ2-1, with D possibly matching TRBD1 (5 bases). The CDR3 sequence is 15 residues long. V lost 5 bases and J lost 6, with 17 bases in between. The CDR3 DNA is TGTGCCAGCAGTCTCAGGACCCAGGGTGCCAATGAGCAGTTCTTC. Encoded protein: CASSLRTQGANEQFF.